This TCR beta chain emerged from a study of sequential checkpoint blockade in melanoma. Study-wide context: After both sequences, patients received maintenance nivolumab. The study, taken as a whole, reports: Patients with week-13 increases in T-cell fraction and clonality benefited about 30 times more often.

Germline V gene lookup returns CDR1 SGHNT and CDR2 YENEEA. V was cut by 1 base and J by 2 bases, with 11 bases left in between. The CDR3 spans 15 residues. Treatment described: randomized to nivolumab then ipilimumab (arm A) or the reverse (arm B). This clone is classed as medium-sized. Its antigen is as yet unknown. This table comes from immunoSEQ multiplex PCR, and its TCRdb copy is limited to in-frame clones, with some not included. Of 400 to 450 clones in the sample, 17% were seen once. The J gene is TRBJ2-5, the V gene TRBV11-3, with a possible D match to TRBD2 (6 bases). The material was tumor tissue (inferred from file names), obtained from a patient given nivolumab and ipilimumab in sequence. The TCR originated in a human donor with melanoma. CDR3 residues: CASSLGRGDQETQYF. The CDR3, as DNA: TGTGCCAGCAGCTTAGGGCGGGGTGATCAAGAGACCCAGTACTTC.